This T cell receptor (beta chain) was profiled in a study of blood T cell repertoires in COVID-19. The wider study: Donors in the United States, Italy and Spain gave samples during acute or convalescent COVID-19. PBMCs, B-cell-depleted T cells, or T cells provided the cDNA or gDNA that made up the material.

The CDR3 totals 13 residues. The germline gives CDR1 SGHRS, CDR2 YFSETQ. V gave up 8 bases and J gave up 1 base; unmatched junction bases: 5. As handled by the study authors: By means of reference gene primer amplification, nucleated cell counts were estimated. Using immunoSEQ multiplex PCR, the repertoire was profiled, and TCRdb retains in-frame clones only, with some absent. Clone size and the V and J calls come from that table; the DNA yielded D and trimming. This table has approximately 130,000 clones, approximately 88% appearing once. V gene TRBV5-1 combines with J gene TRBJ1-1, with 7 bases lining up with TRBD1. The receptor comes from a man over 45 with acute or convalescent COVID-19. The sequenced sample consisted of peripheral blood. Here the CDR3 reads CASKGGPNTEAFF. The CDR3 region has the DNA TGCGCCAGTAAAGGGGGCCCGAACACTGAAGCTTTCTTT.